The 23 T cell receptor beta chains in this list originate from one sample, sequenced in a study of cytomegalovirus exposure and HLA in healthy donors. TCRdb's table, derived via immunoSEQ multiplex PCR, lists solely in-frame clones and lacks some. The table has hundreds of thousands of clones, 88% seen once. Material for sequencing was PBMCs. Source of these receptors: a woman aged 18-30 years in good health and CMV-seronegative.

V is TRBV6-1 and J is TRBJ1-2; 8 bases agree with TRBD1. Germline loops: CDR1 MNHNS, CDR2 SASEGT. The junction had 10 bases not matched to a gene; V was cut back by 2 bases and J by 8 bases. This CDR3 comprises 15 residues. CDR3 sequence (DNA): TGTGCCAGCAGTGAACCAGGTCAGGGGGCTGGCGGCTACACCTTC. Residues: CASSEPGQGAGGYTF.

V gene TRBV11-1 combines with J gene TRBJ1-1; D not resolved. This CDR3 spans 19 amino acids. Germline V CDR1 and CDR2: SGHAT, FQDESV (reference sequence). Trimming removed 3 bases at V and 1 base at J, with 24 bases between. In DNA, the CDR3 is TGTGCCAGCAGCTTTAGCCGTAAAAGTGTCTATCGGGAGAACACTGAAGCTTTCTTT. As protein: CASSFSRKSVYRENTEAFF.

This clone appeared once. The CDR3 protein is CASSYSGTQNYEQYF. The CDR3 DNA follows: TGTGCCAGCAGTTACTCCGGGACACAGAACTACGAGCAGTACTTC. The rearrangement joins TRBV27 to TRBJ2-7, with TRBD1 as a possible D gene (6 bases). V was shortened by 4 bases and J by 3 bases, with 16 bases between the two germline ends. Per the germline V gene, CDR1 is MNHEY and CDR2 is SMNVEV (reference sequence). The CDR3 totals 15 residues.

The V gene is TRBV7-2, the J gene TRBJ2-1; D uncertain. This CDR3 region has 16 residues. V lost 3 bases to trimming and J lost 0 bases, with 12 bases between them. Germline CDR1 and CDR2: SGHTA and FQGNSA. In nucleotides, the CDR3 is TGTGCCAGCAGCTTTAAAATCCGGAGCTCCTACAATGAGCAGTTCTTC. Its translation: CASSFKIRSSYNEQFF. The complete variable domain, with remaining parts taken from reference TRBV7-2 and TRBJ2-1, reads GAGVSQSPSNKVTEKGKDVELRCDPISGHTALYWYRQSLGQGLEFLIYFQGNSAPDKSGLPSDRFSAERTGGSVSTLTIQRTQQEDSAVYLCASSFKIRSSYNEQFFGPGTRLTVL.

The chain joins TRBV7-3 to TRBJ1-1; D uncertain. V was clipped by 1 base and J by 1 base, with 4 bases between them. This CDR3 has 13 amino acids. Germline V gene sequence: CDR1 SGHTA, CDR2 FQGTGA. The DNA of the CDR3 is TGTGCCAGCAGCTTAAGGGCGAACACTGAAGCTTTCTTT. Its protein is CASSLRANTEAFF.

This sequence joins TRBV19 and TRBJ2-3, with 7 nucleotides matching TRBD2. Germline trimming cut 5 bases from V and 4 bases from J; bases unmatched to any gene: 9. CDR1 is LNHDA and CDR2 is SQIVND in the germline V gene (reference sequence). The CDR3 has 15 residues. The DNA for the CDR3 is TGTGCCAGTAGTGTCCCCATTCGGGAGGCAGATACGCAGTATTTT. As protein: CASSVPIREADTQYF.

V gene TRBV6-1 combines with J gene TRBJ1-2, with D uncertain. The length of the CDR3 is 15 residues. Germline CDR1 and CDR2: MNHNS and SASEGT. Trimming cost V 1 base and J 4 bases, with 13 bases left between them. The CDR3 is CASSEGKSRVYGYTF. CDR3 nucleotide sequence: TGTGCCAGCAGTGAAGGGAAGTCGAGGGTCTATGGCTACACCTTC.

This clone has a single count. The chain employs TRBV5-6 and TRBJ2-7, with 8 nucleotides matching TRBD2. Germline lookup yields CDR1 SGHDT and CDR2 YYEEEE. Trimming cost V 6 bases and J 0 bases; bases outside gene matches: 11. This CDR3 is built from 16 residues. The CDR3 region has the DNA TGTGCCAGCACCACCGCCTGGGCGGGAGGCTCCTACGAGCAGTACTTC. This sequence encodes CASTTAWAGGSYEQYF.

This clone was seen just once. CDR3 sequence reads: CASSFRGFKQPQHF. The CDR3 coding sequence is TGTGCCAGCAGCTTCAGGGGGTTTAAACAGCCCCAGCATTTT. This chain links TRBV5-6 with TRBJ1-5; TRBD1 agrees at 7 bases. This CDR3 is built from 14 residues. Per germline, CDR1 SGHDT and CDR2 YYEEEE. J gave up 7 bases and V 2 bases, and 6 bases lay outside the gene matches.

The CDR3 DNA sequence: TGCGCCAGCAGCTTGGCGTGGACAGGGCAGGAACTGAACACTGAAGCTTTCTTT. Its translation: CASSLAWTGQELNTEAFF. The chain is built from TRBV5-1 and TRBJ1-1, with 8 positions matching TRBD1. The CDR3 spans 18 residues. The ends lost 0 bases at V and 0 bases at J; junction bases unmatched: 10. Germline V gene sequence: CDR1 SGHRS, CDR2 YFSETQ.

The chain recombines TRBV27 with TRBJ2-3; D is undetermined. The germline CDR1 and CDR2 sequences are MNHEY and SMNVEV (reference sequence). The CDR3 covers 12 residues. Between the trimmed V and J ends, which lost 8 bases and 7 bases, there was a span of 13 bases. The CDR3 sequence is CASGKPPNTQYF. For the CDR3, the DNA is TGTGCCAGCGGCAAACCACCAAATACGCAGTATTTT.

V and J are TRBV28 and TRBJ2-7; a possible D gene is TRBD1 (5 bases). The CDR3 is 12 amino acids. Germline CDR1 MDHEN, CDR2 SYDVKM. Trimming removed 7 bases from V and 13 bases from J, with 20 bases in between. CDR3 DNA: TGTGCCAGCACCCCCGGACAAATTGGTATATACTTC. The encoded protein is CASTPGQIGIYF.

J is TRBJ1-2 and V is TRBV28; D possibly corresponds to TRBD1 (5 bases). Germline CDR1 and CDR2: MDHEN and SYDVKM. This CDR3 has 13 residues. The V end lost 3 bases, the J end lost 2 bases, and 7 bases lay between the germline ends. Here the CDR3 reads CASSFHRNYGYTF. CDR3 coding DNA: TGTGCCAGCAGTTTTCACAGGAACTATGGCTACACCTTC.

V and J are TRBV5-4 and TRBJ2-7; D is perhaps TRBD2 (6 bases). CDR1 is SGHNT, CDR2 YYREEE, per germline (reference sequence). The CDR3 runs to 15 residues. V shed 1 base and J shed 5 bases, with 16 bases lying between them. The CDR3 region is CASSLSRIGGDEQYF. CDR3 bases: TGTGCCAGCAGCTTGTCACGGATTGGAGGGGACGAGCAGTACTTC.

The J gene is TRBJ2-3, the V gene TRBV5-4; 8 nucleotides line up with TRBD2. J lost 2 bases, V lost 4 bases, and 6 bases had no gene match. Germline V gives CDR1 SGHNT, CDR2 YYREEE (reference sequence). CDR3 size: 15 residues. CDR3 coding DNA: TGTGCCAGCAGCCCGACTAGCGATCTCACAGATACGCAGTATTTT. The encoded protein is CASSPTSDLTDTQYF.

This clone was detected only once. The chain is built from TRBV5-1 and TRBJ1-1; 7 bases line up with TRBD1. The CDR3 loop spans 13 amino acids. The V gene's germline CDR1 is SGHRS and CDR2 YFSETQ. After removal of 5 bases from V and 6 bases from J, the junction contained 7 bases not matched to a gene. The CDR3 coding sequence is TGCGCCAGCAGGCAGGGGGGAACAGCTGAAGCTTTCTTT. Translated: CASRQGGTAEAFF.

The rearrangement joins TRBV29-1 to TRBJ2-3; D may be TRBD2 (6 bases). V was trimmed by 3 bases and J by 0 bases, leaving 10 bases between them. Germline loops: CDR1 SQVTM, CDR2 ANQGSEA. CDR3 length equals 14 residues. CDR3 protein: CSVDAGSSTDTQYF. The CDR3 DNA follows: TGCAGCGTTGATGCGGGGTCTAGCACAGATACGCAGTATTTT.

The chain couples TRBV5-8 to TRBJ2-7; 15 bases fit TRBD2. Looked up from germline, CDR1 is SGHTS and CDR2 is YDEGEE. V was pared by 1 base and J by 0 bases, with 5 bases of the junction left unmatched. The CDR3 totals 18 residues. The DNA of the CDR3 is TGTGCCAGCAGCTTGCGGGGACTAGCGGGAGGTAGCTCCTACGAGCAGTACTTC. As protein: CASSLRGLAGGSSYEQYF.

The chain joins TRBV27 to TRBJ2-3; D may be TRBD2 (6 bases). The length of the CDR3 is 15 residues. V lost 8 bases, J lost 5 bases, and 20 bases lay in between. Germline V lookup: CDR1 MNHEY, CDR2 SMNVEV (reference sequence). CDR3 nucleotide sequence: TGTGCCAGCGTCCAAGGGCTCGGGAGCCAAGATACGCAGTATTTT. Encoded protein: CASVQGLGSQDTQYF.

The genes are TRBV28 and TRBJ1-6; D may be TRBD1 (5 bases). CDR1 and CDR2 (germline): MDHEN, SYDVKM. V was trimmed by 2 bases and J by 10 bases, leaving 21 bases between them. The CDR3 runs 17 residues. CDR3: CASSLRDFDRPWSPLHF. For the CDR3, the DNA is TGTGCCAGCAGTTTAAGGGACTTCGACCGGCCGTGGTCACCCCTCCACTTT.

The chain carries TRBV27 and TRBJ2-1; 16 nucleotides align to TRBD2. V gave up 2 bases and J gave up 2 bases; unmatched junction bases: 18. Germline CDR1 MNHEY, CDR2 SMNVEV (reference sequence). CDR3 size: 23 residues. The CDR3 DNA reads TGTGCCAGCAGTTTACGAGGGACTAGCGGGAGGGCCGTTCCTCCCGGCGCCTACAATGAGCAGTTCTTC. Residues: CASSLRGTSGRAVPPGAYNEQFF.

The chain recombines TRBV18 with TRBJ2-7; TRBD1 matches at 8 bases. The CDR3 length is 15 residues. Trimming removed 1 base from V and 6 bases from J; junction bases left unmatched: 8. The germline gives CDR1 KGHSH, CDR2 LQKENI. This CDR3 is CASSPQRQGAGEQYF. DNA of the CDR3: TGTGCCAGCTCACCACAGCGGCAGGGGGCTGGCGAGCAGTACTTC.

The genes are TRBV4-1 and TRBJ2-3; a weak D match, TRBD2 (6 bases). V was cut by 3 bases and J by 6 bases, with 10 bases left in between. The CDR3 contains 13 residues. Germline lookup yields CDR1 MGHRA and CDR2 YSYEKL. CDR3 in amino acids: CASSHRGDDTQYF. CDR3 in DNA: TGCGCCAGCAGCCACCGCGGGGATGATACGCAGTATTTT.